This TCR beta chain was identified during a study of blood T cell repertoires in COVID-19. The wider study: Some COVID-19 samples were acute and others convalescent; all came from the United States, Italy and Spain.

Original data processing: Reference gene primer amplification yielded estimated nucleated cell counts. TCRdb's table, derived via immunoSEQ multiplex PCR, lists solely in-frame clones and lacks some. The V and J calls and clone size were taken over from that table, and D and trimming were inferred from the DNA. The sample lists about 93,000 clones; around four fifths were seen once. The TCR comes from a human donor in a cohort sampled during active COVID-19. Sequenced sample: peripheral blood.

CDR3 nucleotide sequence: TGTGCCAGCAGTTCTCGGACAGCCTACGAGCAGTACTTC. Amino acid sequence: CASSSRTAYEQYF. This chain connects TRBV12-3 or TRBV12-4 to TRBJ2-7; D is possibly TRBD1 (6 bases). The V gene lost 4 bases and the J gene lost 2 bases, with 9 bases spanning the gap. The CDR3 has 13 residues.